This T cell receptor (beta chain) is drawn from a study of molecular identifiers for immune sequencing clone quantification. Points from the study as a whole: Naive cells had under 1% of molecules in clones above 20 RNA copies, effectors over 97%.

The table lists this clonotype with a few counts. Its target is unknown. Looked up from germline, CDR1 is SGHVS and CDR2 is FNYEAQ. The V end lost 5 bases, the J end lost 10 bases, and 9 bases lay between the germline ends. The CDR3 extends over 11 amino acids. Generation of bulk TCR libraries relied on previously described methods and listed TCR primers. A single record per CDR3 protein comes from TCRdb applying MiXCR to the PCR reads. The sample holds tens of thousands of distinct CDR3 sequences; less than 20% are singletons and the top ten take over 1.3%. J is TRBJ2-1 and V is TRBV7-6; no definite D call. The clonotype was recovered from a human donor in good health. Some libraries in this study had Jurkat cell RNA spiked in. The sample taken for sequencing was naive CD8+ T cells from blood, with Jurkat cell RNA spiked in. The subset here: FACS-sorted CD8+CD4-CCR7+CD45RA+ naive T cells. CDR3: CASSNGQEQFF. The CDR3 DNA reads TGTGCCAGCAGCAACGGTCAAGAGCAGTTCTTC.